Below are 14 T cell receptor beta chains sequenced from a single sample in a study of shared clonotypes between healthy human individuals. Terminally differentiated effector memory CD45RA+ cells were excluded from the naive CD8 cells, which were CD45RO-negative and positively selected for CCR7. Generated by immunoSEQ multiplex PCR, the TCRdb table keeps only in-frame clones and is missing some. The table lists about 590,000 clones, about 95% of them singletons. The sequenced sample was naive CD8+ T cells sorted from blood. The receptors shown here come from a woman in her 30s in good health.

The chain employs TRBV7-9 and TRBJ2-3; possible D gene TRBD2, 6 bases. Germline V gene sequence: CDR1 SEHNR, CDR2 FQNEAQ (reference sequence). Trimming cost V 11 bases and J 8 bases, with 17 bases left between them. The CDR3 has 12 amino acids. The chain's CDR3 is CASKGGEITQYF. The CDR3 DNA is TGTGCCTCTAAGGGAGGCGAGATTACGCAGTATTTT.

The chain is built from TRBV7-2 and TRBJ2-1, with 15 positions matching TRBD2. The CDR3 spans 19 residues. Losses at the gene ends were 5 bases for V and 4 bases for J; bases not matched to a gene: 12. CDR1 and CDR2 from the germline V gene are SGHTA and FQGNSA. The CDR3 DNA sequence: TGTGCCAGCAGCCGGAGTTCGGGGACTAGCGGGAGGAGATACAATGAGCAGTTCTTC. It is translated as CASSRSSGTSGRRYNEQFF.

Turning to this clone: Other DNA sequences of this sample code for an identical CDR3. The chain combines TRBV9 with TRBJ2-7, with D unclear. The V gene lost 3 bases and the J gene lost 0 bases, with 7 bases spanning the gap. CDR1 is SGDLS, CDR2 YYNGEE, per germline. The CDR3 loop spans 13 amino acids. This chain's CDR3 is CASSAGRSYEQYF. As DNA, the CDR3 is TGTGCCAGCAGCGCTGGGCGCTCCTACGAGCAGTACTTC.

The rearrangement joins TRBV5-1 to TRBJ2-7; tentative D call: TRBD1 (6 bases). The CDR3 has 15 residues. With 3 bases removed from V and 2 bases from J, the gap between germline ends came to 15 bases. CDR1 SGHRS and CDR2 YFSETQ come from the germline V gene. CDR3 sequence reads: CASSWERGNTYEQYF. Written as DNA, the CDR3 is TGCGCCAGCAGCTGGGAAAGGGGGAACACCTACGAGCAGTACTTC.

The rearrangement uses TRBV5-6 and TRBJ2-1; tentative D call: TRBD2 (7 bases). This CDR3 region has 18 residues. The germline CDR1 and CDR2 sequences are SGHDT and YYEEEE. Trimming shortened V by 4 bases and J by 0 bases, and 20 bases separated the two germline ends. CDR3 region: CASSHPRERGGSYNEQFF. The DNA for the CDR3 is TGTGCCAGCAGCCACCCGAGGGAGAGGGGGGGCTCCTACAATGAGCAGTTCTTC.

The V call is TRBV9, the J call TRBJ2-2; 15 bases are shared with TRBD2. Germline loops: CDR1 SGDLS, CDR2 YYNGEE. J lost 4 bases, V lost 0 bases, and 4 bases had no gene match. The CDR3 totals 18 residues. The CDR3 DNA reads TGTGCCAGCAGCGTAGAGGGACTAGCGGGAGGCAGCACCGGGGAGCTGTTTTTT. Protein product: CASSVEGLAGGSTGELFF.

CDR3 coding DNA: TGTGCCAGCAGTGACGGGGTGTCCTACAATGAGCAGTTCTTC. Its protein is CASSDGVSYNEQFF. The J gene is TRBJ2-1, the V gene TRBV6-5; the D gene is possibly TRBD2 (5 bases). V was pared by 5 bases and J by 1 base, with 9 bases between. The CDR3 length is 14 residues. Germline assignment: CDR1 MNHEY and CDR2 SVGAGI.

The chain has TRBV4-1 and TRBJ2-3; possible D gene TRBD2, 5 bases. This CDR3 contains 14 residues. From germline, CDR1 is MGHRA and CDR2 YSYEKL. The V gene lost 2 bases and the J gene lost 6 bases, with 12 bases spanning the gap. This CDR3 is CASSQRAAQDTQYF. DNA of the CDR3: TGCGCCAGCAGCCAACGAGCGGCGCAGGATACGCAGTATTTT.

This chain connects TRBV4-1 to TRBJ2-5; 14 bases line up with TRBD2. V was clipped by 1 base and J by 5 bases; unmatched bases: 6. The CDR3 extends over 17 amino acids. Per germline, CDR1 MGHRA and CDR2 YSYEKL. This CDR3 reads CASSQGTSGRTRETQYF. The DNA for the CDR3 is TGCGCCAGCAGCCAAGGGACTAGCGGGAGGACGCGGGAGACCCAGTACTTC.

This rearrangement joins TRBV19 to TRBJ2-7; D gene uncertain. In germline, CDR1 is LNHDA, CDR2 SQIVND (reference sequence). This CDR3 spans 14 amino acids. V lost 5 bases to trimming and J lost 1 base, with 12 bases between them. The CDR3 DNA sequence: TGTGCCAGTAGTGACACACAGCTGTCCTACGAGCAGTACTTC. Translating gives CASSDTQLSYEQYF.

This clone has more than one count but fewer than ten. The chain uses TRBV27 and TRBJ2-1; 8 bases match TRBD2. Germline lookup yields CDR1 MNHEY and CDR2 SMNVEV (reference sequence). V lost 5 bases, J lost 5 bases, and 14 bases stayed unmatched. The CDR3 is 17 amino acids. In DNA, the CDR3 is TGTGCCAGCAGTCCTCTAGCCAGCGGGAGTTGGAACAATGAGCAGTTCTTC. Its protein is CASSPLASGSWNNEQFF.

V usage is TRBV11-1 and J usage is TRBJ2-7; 11 bases fit TRBD1. The CDR3 is 16 amino acids. CDR1 and CDR2 (germline): SGHAT, FQDESV (reference sequence). Germline trimming cut 5 bases from V and 5 bases from J; bases unmatched to any gene: 11. CDR3 in amino acids: CASSPWTGGPLNEQYF. The DNA for the CDR3 is TGTGCCAGCAGCCCGTGGACAGGGGGCCCATTAAACGAGCAGTACTTC.

This sequence joins TRBV30 and TRBJ1-2, with TRBD1 identical over 9 bases. This CDR3 spans 15 amino acids. The germline CDR1 and CDR2 sequences are GTSNPN and SVGIG (reference sequence). Trimming took 3 bases from V and 4 from J; bases not matched to a gene: 9. This chain's CDR3 is CAWRITGGAGYGYTF. As DNA, the CDR3 is TGTGCCTGGAGGATAACAGGGGGCGCGGGCTATGGCTACACCTTC.

This chain connects TRBV28 to TRBJ2-1; possible D gene TRBD2, 7 bases. Trimming took 5 bases from V and 9 from J, leaving 14 bases between them. The length of the CDR3 is 13 residues. CDR1 is MDHEN, CDR2 SYDVKM, per germline. CDR3 region: CASSPGGRAEQFF. CDR3 nucleotides: TGTGCCAGCAGTCCCGGGGGGCGTGCTGAGCAGTTCTTC.